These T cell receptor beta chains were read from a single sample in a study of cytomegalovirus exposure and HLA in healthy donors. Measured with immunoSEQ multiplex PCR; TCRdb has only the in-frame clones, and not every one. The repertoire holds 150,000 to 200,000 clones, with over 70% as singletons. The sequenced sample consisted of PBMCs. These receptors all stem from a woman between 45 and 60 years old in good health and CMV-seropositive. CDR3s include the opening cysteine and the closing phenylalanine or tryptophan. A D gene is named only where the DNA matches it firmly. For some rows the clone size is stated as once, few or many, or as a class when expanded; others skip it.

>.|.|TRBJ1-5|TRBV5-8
CASSFRLNQPQHF
TGTGCCAGCAGCTTCAGGTTGAATCAGCCCCAGCATTTT
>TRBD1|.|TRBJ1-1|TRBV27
CASSPSDRNTEAFF
TGTGCCAGCAGTCCCTCGGACAGGAACACTGAGGCTTTCTTT
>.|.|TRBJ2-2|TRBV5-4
CASSPVLKATNTGELFF
TGTGCCAGCAGCCCAGTCTTAAAAGCGACGAACACCGGGGAGCTGTTTTTT
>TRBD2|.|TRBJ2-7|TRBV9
CASSVSSGGYYEQYF
TGTGCCAGCAGTGTCTCTAGCGGGGGTTACTACGAGCAGTACTTC
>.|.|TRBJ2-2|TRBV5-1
CASSSQGQGTGELFF
TGCGCCAGCAGCTCGCAGGGGCAGGGCACCGGGGAGCTGTTTTTT
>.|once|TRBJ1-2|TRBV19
CASSISTRANYGYTF
TGTGCCAGTAGTATTAGCACAAGAGCTAACTATGGCTACACCTTC
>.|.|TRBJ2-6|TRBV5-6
CASAFSRRISISGANVLTF
TGTGCCAGCGCCTTCTCGCGGCGCATATCAATTTCTGGGGCCAACGTCCTGACTTTC
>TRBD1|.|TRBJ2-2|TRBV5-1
CASTWDRKYTGELFF
TGCGCCAGCACCTGGGACAGGAAATACACCGGGGAGCTGTTTTTT
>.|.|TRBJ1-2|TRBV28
CASKPPVSGYTF
TGTGCCAGCAAGCCCCCTGTGTCTGGCTACACCTTC
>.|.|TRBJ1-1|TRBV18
CASSRTANTEAFF
TGTGCCAGCTCACGCACAGCAAACACTGAAGCTTTCTTT
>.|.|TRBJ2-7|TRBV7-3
CASSLLEGGNYEQYF
TGTGCCAGCAGCTTATTGGAGGGGGGGAATTACGAGCAGTACTTC
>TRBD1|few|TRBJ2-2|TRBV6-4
CASSRQGDTGELFF
TGTGCCAGCAGTAGACAGGGTGACACCGGGGAGCTGTTTTTT
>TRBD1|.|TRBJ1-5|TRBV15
CATSTSRQGGQPQHF
TGTGCCACCAGCACCTCCCGACAGGGAGGACAGCCCCAGCATTTT
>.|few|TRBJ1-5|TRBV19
CASSIKHLSNQPQHF
TGTGCCAGTAGTATAAAACATCTCAGCAATCAGCCCCAGCATTTT
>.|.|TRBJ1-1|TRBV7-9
CASSREGTEAFF
TGTGCCAGCAGCCGCGAGGGCACTGAAGCTTTCTTT
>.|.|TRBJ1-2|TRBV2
CASSARGGYGYTF
TGTGCCAGCAGTGCGCGGGGCGGCTATGGCTACACCTTC
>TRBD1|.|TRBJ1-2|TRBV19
CASSMWDRIYGYTF
TGTGCCAGTAGTATGTGGGACAGAATCTATGGCTACACCTTC
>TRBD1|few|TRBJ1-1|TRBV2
CASSGTGGAENTEAFF
TGTGCCAGCAGTGGGACAGGGGGCGCCGAGAACACTGAAGCTTTCTTT
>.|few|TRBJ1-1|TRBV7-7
CASSLAPGAEAFF
TGTGCCAGCAGCTTAGCGCCTGGAGCTGAAGCTTTCTTT
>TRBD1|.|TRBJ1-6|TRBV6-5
CASSERTGRSPLHF
TGTGCCAGCAGTGAGCGGACAGGTCGGTCACCCCTCCACTTT
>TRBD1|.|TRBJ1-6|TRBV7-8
CASSERTGDYSPLHF
TGTGCCAGCAGCGAGCGGACAGGGGATTATTCACCCCTCCACTTT
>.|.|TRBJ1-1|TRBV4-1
CASSQVAGLNTEAFF
TGCGCCAGCAGCCAAGTGGCAGGGTTAAACACTGAAGCTTTCTTT
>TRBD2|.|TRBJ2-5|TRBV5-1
CASSFLPTSGGAGETQYF
TGCGCCAGCAGCTTCTTACCGACTAGCGGGGGGGCTGGGGAGACCCAGTACTTC
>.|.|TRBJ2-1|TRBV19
CASSIELDRRTNEQFF
TGTGCCAGTAGTATAGAACTAGATAGAAGGACCAATGAGCAGTTCTTC
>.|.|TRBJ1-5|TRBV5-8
CASSARATGRQPQHF
TGTGCCAGCAGCGCACGCGCTACAGGGCGTCAGCCCCAGCATTTT
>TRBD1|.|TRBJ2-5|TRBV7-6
CASSFATGAGGETQYF
TGTGCCAGCAGCTTTGCTACAGGGGCCGGCGGAGAGACCCAGTACTTC
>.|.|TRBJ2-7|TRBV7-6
CASSLNPNEQYF
TGTGCCAGCAGCTTAAATCCCAACGAGCAGTACTTC
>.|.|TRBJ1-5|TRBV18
CASSHGRGDEPQHF
TGTGCCAGCTCCCATGGACGGGGTGATGAGCCCCAGCATTTT
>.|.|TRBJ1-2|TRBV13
CASSPRRQVSGGYTF
TGTGCCAGCAGCCCCCGCCGACAGGTTTCGGGGGGCTACACCTTC
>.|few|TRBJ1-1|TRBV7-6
CASSLTQGRTEAFF
TGTGCCAGCAGCTTAACGCAGGGTCGCACTGAAGCTTTCTTT
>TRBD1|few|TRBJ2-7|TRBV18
CASSPRGQGLGEQYF
TGTGCCAGCTCACCACGGGGACAGGGGCTGGGCGAGCAGTACTTC
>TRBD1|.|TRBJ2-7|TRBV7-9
CASSRGQGSSYEQYF
TGTGCCAGCAGCAGGGGACAGGGTAGCTCCTACGAGCAGTACTTC
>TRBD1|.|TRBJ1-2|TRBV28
CASSLWGQVEGYTF
TGTGCCAGCAGTTTATGGGGACAGGTTGAGGGCTACACCTTC
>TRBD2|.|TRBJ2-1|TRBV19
CASSRIGFSGGAGSNEQFF
TGTGCCAGTAGTAGAATTGGGTTTAGCGGGGGGGCGGGGAGCAATGAGCAGTTCTTC
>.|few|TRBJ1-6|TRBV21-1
CVGGDGSPLHF
TGCGTCGGGGGGGATGGATCACCCCTCCACTTT
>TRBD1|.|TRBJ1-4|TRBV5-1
CASSSGQGSGEKLFF
TGCGCCAGCAGTTCGGGACAGGGGTCGGGGGAAAAACTGTTTTTT
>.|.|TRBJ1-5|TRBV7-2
CASSLDMNQPQHF
TGTGCCAGCAGCTTAGATATGAATCAGCCCCAGCATTTT
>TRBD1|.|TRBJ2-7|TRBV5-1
CASSFSPTGGEQYF
TGCGCCAGCAGCTTCTCCCCTACAGGGGGCGAGCAGTACTTC
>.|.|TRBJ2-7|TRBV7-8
CASSFYNRENEQYF
TGTGCCAGCAGCTTTTATAACAGGGAAAACGAGCAGTACTTC